This record concerns one T cell receptor beta chain sequence. What it binds is unknown. The data belong to a study of T cell repertoires in cytomegalovirus infection. The V gene end was trimmed by 5 bases and the J gene end by 7 bases; junction bases not matched to a gene: 8. The CDR3 spans 16 residues. Germline-derived CDR1 and CDR2 are MDHEN and SYDVKM. Study results and caveats: Within the response measured ex vivo, HLA-C-restricted CMV-specific TCR beta clonotypes were dominant.

TCRdb analysed the reads with MiXCR anew, one entry per CDR3 protein. The sample carries approximately 43,000 distinct CDR3 sequences, roughly 22% recorded once. The sample comprised PBMCs, sequenced either directly or after in vitro stimulation (not recorded which). The chain carries TRBV28 and TRBJ2-2; 12 bases line up with TRBD2. The receptor comes from a human donor in good health (CMV status not recorded). Some clones in this sample may be carry-over from other donors' samples. This CDR3 reads CASSLRLAGEGGELFF. The CDR3 DNA reads TGTGCCAGCAGTCTACGACTAGCGGGAGAAGGCGGGGAGCTGTTTTTT.